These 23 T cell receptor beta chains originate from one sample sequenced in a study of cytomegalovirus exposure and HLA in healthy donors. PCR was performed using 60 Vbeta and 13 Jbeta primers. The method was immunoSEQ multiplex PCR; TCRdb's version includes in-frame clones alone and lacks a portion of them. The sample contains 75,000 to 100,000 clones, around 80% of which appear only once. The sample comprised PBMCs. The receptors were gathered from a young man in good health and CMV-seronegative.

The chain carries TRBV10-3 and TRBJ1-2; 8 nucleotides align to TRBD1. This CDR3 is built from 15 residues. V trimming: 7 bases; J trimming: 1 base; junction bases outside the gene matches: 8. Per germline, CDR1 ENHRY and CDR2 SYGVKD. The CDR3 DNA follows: TGTGCCATCAACAAGGACAGGGACTTTAACTATGGCTACACCTTC. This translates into CAINKDRDFNYGYTF.

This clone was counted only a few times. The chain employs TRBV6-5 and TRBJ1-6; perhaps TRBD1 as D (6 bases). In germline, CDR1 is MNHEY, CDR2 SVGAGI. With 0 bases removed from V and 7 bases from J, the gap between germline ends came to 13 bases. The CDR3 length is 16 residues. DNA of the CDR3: TGTGCCAGCAGTTACTCGTCGGACAGCAAGAATTCACCCCTCCACTTT. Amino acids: CASSYSSDSKNSPLHF.

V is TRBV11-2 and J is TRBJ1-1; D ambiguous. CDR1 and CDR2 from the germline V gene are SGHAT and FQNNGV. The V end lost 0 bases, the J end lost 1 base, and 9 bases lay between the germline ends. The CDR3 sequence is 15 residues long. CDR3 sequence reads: CASSLDSDWNTEAFF. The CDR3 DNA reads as TGTGCCAGCAGCTTAGACTCAGACTGGAACACTGAAGCTTTCTTT.

The CDR3 here is CASTDSNSYEQYF. CDR3 DNA sequence: TGTGCCAGCACGGACAGCAACTCCTACGAGCAGTACTTC. V usage is TRBV6-6 and J usage is TRBJ2-7; D possibly corresponds to TRBD1 (6 bases). Germline CDR1 and CDR2: MNHNY and SVGAGI (reference sequence). The length of the CDR3 is 13 residues. V was shortened by 7 bases and J by 0 bases, with 10 bases between the two germline ends.

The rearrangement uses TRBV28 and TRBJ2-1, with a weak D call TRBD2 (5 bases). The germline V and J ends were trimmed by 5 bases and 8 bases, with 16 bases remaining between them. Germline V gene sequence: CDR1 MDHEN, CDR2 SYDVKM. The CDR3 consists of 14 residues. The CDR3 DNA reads TGTGCCAGCAGTCAGAATACTAGAAGCGATGAGCAGTTCTTC. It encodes CASSQNTRSDEQFF. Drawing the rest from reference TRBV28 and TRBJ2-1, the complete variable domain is DVKVTQSSRYLVKRTGEKVFLECVQDMDHENMFWYRQDPGLGLRLIYFSYDVKMKEKGDIPEGYSVSREKKERFSLILESASTNQTSMYLCASSQNTRSDEQFFGPGTRLTVL.

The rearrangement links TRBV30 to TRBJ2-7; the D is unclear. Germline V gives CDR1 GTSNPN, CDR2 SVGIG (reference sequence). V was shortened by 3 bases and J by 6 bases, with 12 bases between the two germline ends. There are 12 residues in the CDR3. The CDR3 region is CAWRTFWSEQYF. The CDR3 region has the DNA TGTGCCTGGAGAACTTTCTGGAGCGAGCAGTACTTC.

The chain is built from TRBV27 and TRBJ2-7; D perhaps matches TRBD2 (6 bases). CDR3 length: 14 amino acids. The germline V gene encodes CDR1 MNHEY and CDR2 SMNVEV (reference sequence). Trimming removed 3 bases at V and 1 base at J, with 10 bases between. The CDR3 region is CASSLTRDSYEQYF. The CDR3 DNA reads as TGTGCCAGCAGTTTGACGCGGGATTCCTACGAGCAGTACTTC.

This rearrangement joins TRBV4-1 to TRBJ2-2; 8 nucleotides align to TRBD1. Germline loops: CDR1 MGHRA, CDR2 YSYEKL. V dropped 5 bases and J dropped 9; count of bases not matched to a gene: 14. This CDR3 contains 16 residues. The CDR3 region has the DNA TGCGCCAGCAGCGCTCAGGGGGCTAAGACTCGCCGGGAGCTGTTTTTT. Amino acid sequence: CASSAQGAKTRRELFF.

The CDR3, as DNA: TGTGCCAGCAGCGTTGGGGGCAGGGAAAGTGGAAACACCATATATTTT. Encoded protein: CASSVGGRESGNTIYF. This rearrangement joins TRBV9 to TRBJ1-3; the D gene is possibly TRBD1 (6 bases). The germline V gene encodes CDR1 SGDLS and CDR2 YYNGEE. The CDR3 covers 16 residues. V was clipped by 2 bases and J by 3 bases, with 15 bases between them.

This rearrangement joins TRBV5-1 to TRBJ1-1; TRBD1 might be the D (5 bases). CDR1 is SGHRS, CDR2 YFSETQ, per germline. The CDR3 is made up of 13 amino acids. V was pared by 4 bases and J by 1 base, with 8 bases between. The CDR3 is CASSGGSNTEAFF. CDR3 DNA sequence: TGCGCCAGCAGCGGGGGGTCGAACACTGAAGCTTTCTTT. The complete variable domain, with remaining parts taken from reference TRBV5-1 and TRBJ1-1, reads KAGVTQTPRYLIKTRGQQVTLSCSPISGHRSVSWYQQTPGQGLQFLFEYFSETQRNKGNFPGRFSGRQFSNSRSEMNVSTLELGDSALYLCASSGGSNTEAFFGQGTRLTVV.

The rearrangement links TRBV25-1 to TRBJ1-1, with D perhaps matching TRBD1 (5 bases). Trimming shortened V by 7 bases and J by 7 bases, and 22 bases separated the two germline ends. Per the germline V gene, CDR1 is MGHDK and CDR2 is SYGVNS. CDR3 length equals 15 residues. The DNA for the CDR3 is TGTGCCAGCACTTATTCCTACGGGGGAAAAGGTGAAGCTTTCTTT. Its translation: CASTYSYGGKGEAFF.

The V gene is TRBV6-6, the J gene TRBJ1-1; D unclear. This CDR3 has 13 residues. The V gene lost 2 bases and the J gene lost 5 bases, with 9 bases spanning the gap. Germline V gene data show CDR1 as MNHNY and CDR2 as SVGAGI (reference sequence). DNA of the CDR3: TGTGCCAGCAGTTACACTAGGGAAACTGAAGCTTTCTTT. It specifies CASSYTRETEAFF.

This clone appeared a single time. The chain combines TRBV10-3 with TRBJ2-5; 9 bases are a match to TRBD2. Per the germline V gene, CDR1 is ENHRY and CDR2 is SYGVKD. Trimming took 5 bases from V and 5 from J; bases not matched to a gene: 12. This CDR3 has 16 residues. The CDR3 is CAISPLAGAPRETQYF. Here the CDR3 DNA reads TGTGCCATCAGTCCATTAGCGGGAGCGCCCCGGGAGACCCAGTACTTC.

CDR3 amino acids: CASQRGGGTDTQYF. Written as DNA, the CDR3 is TGTGCCAGTCAGCGGGGGGGCGGCACAGATACGCAGTATTTT. The rearrangement joins TRBV2 to TRBJ2-3; 10 nucleotides line up with TRBD2. Losses at the gene ends were 9 bases for V and 1 base for J; bases not matched to a gene: 4. The CDR3 length is 14 residues. Germline lookup yields CDR1 SNHLY and CDR2 FYNNEI.

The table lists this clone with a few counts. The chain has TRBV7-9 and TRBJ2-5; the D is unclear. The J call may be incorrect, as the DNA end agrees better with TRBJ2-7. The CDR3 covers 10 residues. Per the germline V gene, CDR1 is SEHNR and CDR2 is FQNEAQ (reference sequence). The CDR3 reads CATSTYEQYF. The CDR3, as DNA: TGTGCCACCTCTACCTACGAGCAGTACTTC.

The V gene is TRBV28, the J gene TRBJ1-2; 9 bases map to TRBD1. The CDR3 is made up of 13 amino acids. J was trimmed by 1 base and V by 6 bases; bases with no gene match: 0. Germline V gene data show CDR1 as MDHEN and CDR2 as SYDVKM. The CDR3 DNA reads TGTGCCAGCAGGGGACAGGGTAACTATGGCTACACCTTC. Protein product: CASRGQGNYGYTF.

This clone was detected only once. The CDR3 protein is CASTRLDSYNEQFF. In DNA form, the CDR3 reads TGTGCCAGCACTAGACTAGACTCCTACAATGAGCAGTTCTTC. The V call is TRBV6-5, the J call TRBJ2-1; maybe TRBD2 (6 bases). Per the germline V gene, CDR1 is MNHEY and CDR2 is SVGAGI. The CDR3 runs to 14 residues. V shed 7 bases and J shed 0 bases, with 10 bases lying between them.

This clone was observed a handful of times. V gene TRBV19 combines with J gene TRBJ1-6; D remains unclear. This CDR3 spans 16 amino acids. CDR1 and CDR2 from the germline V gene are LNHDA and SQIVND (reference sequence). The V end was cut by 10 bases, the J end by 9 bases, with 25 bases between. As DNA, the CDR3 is TGTGCCACTTCAGGCCCCGGCGGAGGCGGGAGTTCACCCCTCCACTTT. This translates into CATSGPGGGGSSPLHF.

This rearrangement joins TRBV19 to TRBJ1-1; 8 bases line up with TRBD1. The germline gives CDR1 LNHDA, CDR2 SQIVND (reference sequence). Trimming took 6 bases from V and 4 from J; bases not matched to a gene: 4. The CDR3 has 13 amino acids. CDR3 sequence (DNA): TGTGCCAGTAGCCTACAGGGGGGCACTGAAGCTTTCTTT. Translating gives CASSLQGGTEAFF. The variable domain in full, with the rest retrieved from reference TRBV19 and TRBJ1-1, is DGGITQSPKYLFRKEGQNVTLSCEQNLNHDAMYWYRQDPGQGLRLIYYSQIVNDFQKGDIAEGYSVSREKKESFPLTVTSAQKNPTAFYLCASSLQGGTEAFFGQGTRLTVV.

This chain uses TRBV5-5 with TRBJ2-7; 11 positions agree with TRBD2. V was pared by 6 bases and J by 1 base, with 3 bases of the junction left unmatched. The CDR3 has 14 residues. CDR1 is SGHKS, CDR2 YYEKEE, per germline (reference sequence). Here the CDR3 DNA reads TGTGCCAGCAAGGGACTAGCGGTTTCCTACGAGCAGTACTTC. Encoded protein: CASKGLAVSYEQYF.

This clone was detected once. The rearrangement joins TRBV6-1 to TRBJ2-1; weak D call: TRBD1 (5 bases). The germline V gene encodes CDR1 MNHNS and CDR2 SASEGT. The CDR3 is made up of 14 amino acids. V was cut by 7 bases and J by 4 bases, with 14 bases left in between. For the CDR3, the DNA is TGTGCCAGCATAATGGCACAGGAGTACAATGAGCAGTTCTTC. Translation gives CASIMAQEYNEQFF.

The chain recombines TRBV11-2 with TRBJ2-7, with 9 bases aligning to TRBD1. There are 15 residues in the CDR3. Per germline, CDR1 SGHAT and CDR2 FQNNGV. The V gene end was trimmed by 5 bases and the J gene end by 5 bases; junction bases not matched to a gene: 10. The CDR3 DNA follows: TGTGCCAGCAGCCCGCCGGGACAGGGAGTCCACGAGCAGTACTTC. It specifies CASSPPGQGVHEQYF. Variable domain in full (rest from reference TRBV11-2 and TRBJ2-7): EAGVAQSPRYKIIEKRQSVAFWCNPISGHATLYWYQQILGQGPKLLIQFQNNGVVDDSQLPKDRFSAERLKGVDSTLKIQPAKLEDSAVYLCASSPPGQGVHEQYFGPGTRLTVT.

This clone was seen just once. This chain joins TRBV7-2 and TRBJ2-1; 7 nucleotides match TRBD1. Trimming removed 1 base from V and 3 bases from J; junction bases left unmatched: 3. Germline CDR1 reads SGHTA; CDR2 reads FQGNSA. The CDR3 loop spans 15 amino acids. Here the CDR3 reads CASSLGGTDYNEQFF. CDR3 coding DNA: TGTGCCAGCAGCTTAGGGGGGACAGACTACAATGAGCAGTTCTTC.